This T cell receptor (beta chain) was sequenced for a study of shared clonotypes between healthy human individuals. Overall study findings and caveats: Around 5.4% of naive CD4 clonotypes were common to a few donors. It was the few donors that limited the genetic and exposure-history diversity represented.

Using approximately 190 ng DNA, around 30,000 T cell genomes, the sorted-subset replicate PCRs were run. The protocol was immunoSEQ multiplex PCR, while the TCRdb copy is restricted to in-frame clones and leaves out a portion. Of roughly 500,000 clones in the sample, around 96% were seen once. The CDR3 runs 15 residues. CDR1 is MDHEN and CDR2 is SYDVKM in the germline V gene. The junction had 13 bases not matched to a gene; V was cut back by 6 bases and J by 6 bases. Concerning this clone: The target antigen is unknown.

This sequence joins TRBV28 and TRBJ2-7; 8 bases map to TRBD2. Sequenced sample: naive CD4+ T cells sorted from blood. The subset here: CD45RA+ positively selected. The source is a woman aged 25 to 39 in good health. CDR3 residues: CASRTSGSFGLEQYF. The CDR3 nucleotides are TGTGCCAGCAGAACCAGCGGGAGCTTCGGTCTCGAGCAGTACTTC.